Presented here are 27 T cell receptor beta chains from one specimen sequenced in a study of neurological immune-mediated disorders. MiXCR, run by TCRdb on the 5' RACE reads, gives a single entry per CDR3 protein. The repertoire holds some 95,000 distinct CDR3 sequences, with roughly 4% as singletons. The sequenced material came from PBMCs. The receptor source for this set is a woman between 18 and 30 years old with multiple sclerosis.

This clonotype has more than one count but fewer than ten. The chain is built from TRBV10-2 and TRBJ2-3; TRBD2 aligns across 8 bases. The CDR3 is 16 residues long. Trimming cost V 3 bases and J 0 bases; bases outside gene matches: 5. In germline, CDR1 is WSHSY, CDR2 SAAADI. CDR3 in amino acids: CASSDRGGASTDTQYF. CDR3 nucleotides: TGCGCCAGCAGTGATCGGGGGGGGGCTAGCACAGATACGCAGTATTTT.

There are many counts of this clonotype. The chain recombines TRBV20-1 with TRBJ2-7; 12 positions agree with TRBD2. Trimming removed 3 bases from V and 3 bases from J; junction bases left unmatched: 6. The CDR3 totals 15 residues. CDR1 is DFQATT, CDR2 SNEGSKA, per germline (reference sequence). CDR3: CSASGPGLAGYEQYF. The CDR3 DNA sequence: TGCAGTGCTAGTGGACCGGGACTAGCGGGCTACGAGCAGTACTTC.

This clonotype came up many times. The rearrangement joins TRBV6-1 to TRBJ1-2; tentative D call: TRBD1 (5 bases). Trimming cost V 4 bases and J 5 bases, with 14 bases left between them. This CDR3 contains 14 residues. Per germline, CDR1 MNHNS and CDR2 SASEGT. The chain's CDR3 is CASSAKGSQYGYTF. The CDR3 DNA is TGTGCCAGCAGTGCTAAGGGGTCTCAATATGGCTACACCTTC.

There are a few counts of this clonotype. This may stem from a read error, because a much larger clone lies one nucleotide away. V gene TRBV20-1 combines with J gene TRBJ2-4, with D perhaps being TRBD1 or TRBD2 (5 bases each). Germline V gives CDR1 DFQATT, CDR2 SNEGSKA (reference sequence). This CDR3 spans 11 amino acids. Trimming removed 6 bases at V and 10 bases at J, with 13 bases between. The CDR3 protein is CSARDGKIQYF. DNA for the CDR3: TGCAGTGCAAGGGACGGAAAAATTCAGTACTTC.

This clonotype showed up just a few times. The rearrangement uses TRBV4-3 and TRBJ2-7; D gene unclear. The CDR3 sequence is 14 residues long. The V and J ends lost 4 bases and 4 bases respectively, with 14 bases between them. Germline values: CDR1 LGHNA, CDR2 YSLEER. This CDR3 is CASSRSGQDYEQYF. CDR3 bases: TGCGCCAGCAGCCGCTCGGGCCAAGATTACGAGCAGTACTTC.

This clonotype was recorded many times. The chain joins TRBV5-1 to TRBJ1-1; D unclear. Germline CDR1 and CDR2: SGHRS and YFSETQ. V gave up 3 bases and J gave up 5 bases, with 8 bases separating them. The CDR3 contains 12 residues. The CDR3 loop reads CASSWGETEAFF. Here the CDR3 DNA reads TGCGCCAGCAGCTGGGGAGAGACTGAAGCTTTCTTT.

This clonotype was seen repeatedly, ten times or more. The chain is built from TRBV20-1 and TRBJ2-5, with 9 nucleotides matching TRBD1. The CDR3 has 14 amino acids. With V trimmed by 6 bases and J by 4 bases, 9 bases remained unmatched. Germline CDR1 and CDR2: DFQATT and SNEGSKA (reference sequence). The CDR3 reads CSARTGDRGETQYF. The CDR3 nucleotides read TGCAGTGCCAGGACAGGGGATCGAGGAGAGACCCAGTACTTC.

This clonotype occurred many times. This chain joins TRBV24-1 and TRBJ2-1; no clear D. This CDR3 spans 13 amino acids. V lost 0 bases and J lost 9, with 8 bases in between. The germline V gene has CDR1 KGHDR and CDR2 SFDVKD. CDR3: CATSDLHGFEQFF. The CDR3, as DNA: TGTGCCACCAGTGATTTGCACGGCTTTGAGCAGTTCTTC.

This clonotype was recorded many times. A much larger clone lies a single base off, so this may be a read error. CDR3 nucleotides: TGCAGTGCTAGAGGGGGGGGTCAGCCCCAGCATTTT. The encoded protein is CSARGGGQPQHF. The rearrangement uses TRBV20-1 and TRBJ1-5, with a tentative D call TRBD1 (5 bases). In germline, CDR1 is DFQATT, CDR2 SNEGSKA (reference sequence). The CDR3 extends over 12 amino acids. V was trimmed by 1 base and J by 6 bases, leaving 7 bases between them.

This clonotype was recorded many times. This sequence joins TRBV3-1 and TRBJ2-3, with TRBD2 as a possible D gene (5 bases). Between the trimmed V and J ends, which lost 7 bases and 8 bases, there was a span of 13 bases. Germline CDR1 and CDR2: LGHDT and YNNKEL (reference sequence). The CDR3 totals 12 residues. The CDR3 DNA reads TGTGCCAGCAACTACGGAGAGGGTACGCAGTATTTT. It specifies CASNYGEGTQYF.

This clonotype was seen ten or more times. In DNA, the CDR3 is TGTGCCAGCAGCCGGAGCGGGGGGGCACGTACCGGGGAGCTGTTTTTT. Translated: CASSRSGGARTGELFF. The rearrangement links TRBV12-3 or TRBV12-4 to TRBJ2-2; the match to TRBD2 covers 10 bases. The CDR3 has 16 residues. V gave up 6 bases and J gave up 5 bases; unmatched junction bases: 9.

This clonotype came up many times. The chain carries TRBV4-2 and TRBJ2-3; 10 bases line up with TRBD2. The germline V gene has CDR1 LGHNA and CDR2 YNFKEQ. The V gene end was trimmed by 0 bases and the J gene end by 4 bases; junction bases not matched to a gene: 4. The CDR3 is made up of 16 amino acids. The DNA for the CDR3 is TGTGCCAGCAGCCAAGATCAAGCGGGGGGGCCAGATACGCAGTATTTT. As protein: CASSQDQAGGPDTQYF.

This clonotype was counted ten times or more. The gene calls are TRBV10-3 and TRBJ1-3; possibly TRBD1 for D (6 bases). This CDR3 spans 15 amino acids. Per germline, CDR1 ENHRY and CDR2 SYGVKD. The V and J ends lost 2 bases and 2 bases respectively, with 10 bases between them. The CDR3: CAISEGQLAGNTIYF. The CDR3 DNA follows: TGTGCCATCAGTGAGGGACAGCTTGCTGGAAACACCATATATTTT.

This clonotype was picked up many times. The chain employs TRBV12-3 or TRBV12-4 and TRBJ1-2, with 9 bases fitting TRBD1. The CDR3 contains 14 residues. V dropped 4 bases and J dropped 5; count of bases not matched to a gene: 5. The DNA of the CDR3 is TGTGCCAGCAGTTGGACAGGGGAGGCGTATGGCTACACCTTC. Translating it yields CASSWTGEAYGYTF.

This clonotype showed up many times. V gene TRBV5-1 combines with J gene TRBJ2-1; D tentatively reads TRBD1 or TRBD2 (5 bases each). Germline CDR1 is SGHRS and CDR2 is YFSETQ. V lost 10 bases and J lost 6, with 20 bases in between. This CDR3 region has 14 residues. The CDR3 region is CACTPGPETNEQFF. The CDR3 DNA is TGCGCCTGCACTCCGGGACCAGAGACCAATGAGCAGTTCTTC.

This clonotype was seen many times. The rearrangement links TRBV7-9 to TRBJ2-1; 11 bases map to TRBD2. Germline V gene data show CDR1 as SEHNR and CDR2 as FQNEAQ (reference sequence). Trimming at V came to 0 bases and at J to 8 bases, leaving 9 bases not matched to a gene. CDR3 length: 17 residues. This CDR3 reads CASSLAVAGGLRDEQFF. The CDR3 DNA follows: TGTGCCAGCAGCTTAGCGGTAGCGGGAGGGTTACGCGATGAGCAGTTCTTC.

At least ten counts were recorded for this clonotype. The J gene is TRBJ1-5, the V gene TRBV20-1; 7 nucleotides agree with TRBD1. CDR3 size: 16 residues. Germline V lookup: CDR1 DFQATT, CDR2 SNEGSKA (reference sequence). Trimming at V came to 1 base and at J to 1 base, leaving 7 bases not matched to a gene. In DNA form, the CDR3 reads TGCAGTGCTAGAGGGGGGACAGTTTTCAGCAATCAGCCCCAGCATTTT. Translating it yields CSARGGTVFSNQPQHF.

This clonotype was seen repeatedly, ten times or more. The rearrangement joins TRBV4-2 to TRBJ1-5; no firm D call. The CDR3 is 16 residues long. The germline CDR1 and CDR2 sequences are LGHNA and YNFKEQ. Trimming shortened V by 0 bases and J by 7 bases, and 16 bases separated the two germline ends. CDR3 region: CASSQDRVSVRQPQHF. The CDR3 DNA is TGTGCCAGCAGCCAAGATCGGGTCTCGGTTAGGCAGCCCCAGCATTTT.

This clonotype was found many times. The chain joins TRBV5-1 to TRBJ2-5, with D hard to call. The CDR3 has 14 amino acids. V gave up 0 bases and J gave up 2 bases, with 8 bases separating them. Germline CDR1 reads SGHRS; CDR2 reads YFSETQ. CDR3 nucleotides: TGCGCCAGCAGCTTGGGGCCGGAACAAGAGACCCAGTACTTC. Amino acid sequence: CASSLGPEQETQYF.

In its sample, this clonotype was seen many times. This chain links TRBV4-1 with TRBJ1-6; TRBD1 matches 11 bases. CDR1 is MGHRA and CDR2 is YSYEKL in the germline V gene. The CDR3 is made up of 16 amino acids. The trim removed 1 base at V and 10 bases at J, leaving 6 bases unmatched. CDR3 residues: CASSQVLGQGGSPLHF. The CDR3 DNA follows: TGCGCCAGCAGCCAAGTTTTGGGACAGGGGGGGTCACCCCTCCACTTT.

This clonotype showed up many times. V gene TRBV10-3 combines with J gene TRBJ1-5; TRBD1 agrees at 8 bases. V shed 2 bases and J 10 bases; nucleotides not matched to a gene: 10. This CDR3 contains 15 residues. Germline V gene lookup returns CDR1 ENHRY and CDR2 SYGVKD. DNA for the CDR3: TGTGCCATCAGTGAGCAAGAGGGACAGGTAGCACCCCAGCATTTT. This sequence encodes CAISEQEGQVAPQHF.

This clonotype has at least ten counts. This chain uses TRBV7-9 with TRBJ2-1; no clear D gene. The CDR3 sequence is 15 residues long. Germline V lookup: CDR1 SEHNR, CDR2 FQNEAQ (reference sequence). Trimming pared 2 bases from V and 0 bases from J, leaving 8 bases between. CDR3 amino acids: CASSLSRLSYNEQFF. In DNA form, the CDR3 reads TGTGCCAGCAGCTTAAGTCGGCTCTCCTACAATGAGCAGTTCTTC.

At least ten counts were recorded for this clonotype. The J gene is TRBJ1-5, the V gene TRBV15; no reliable D call. Per the germline V gene, CDR1 is LNHNV and CDR2 is YYDKDF (reference sequence). This CDR3 comprises 15 residues. Trimming removed 5 bases at V and 2 bases at J, with 13 bases between. The CDR3 DNA is TGTGCCACCAGCGCCTTGTTCTATGGCAATCAGCCCCAGCATTTT. This sequence encodes CATSALFYGNQPQHF.

This clonotype has at least ten counts. V and J are TRBV7-8 and TRBJ2-6; D gene unclear. V dropped 1 base and J dropped 0 bases, with 4 bases sitting between them. The CDR3 contains 15 residues. Germline CDR1 is SGHVS and CDR2 is FQNEAQ. CDR3 sequence reads: CASSLGVSGANVLTF. CDR3 coding DNA: TGTGCCAGCAGCTTAGGAGTCTCTGGGGCCAACGTCCTGACTTTC.

This clonotype was observed many times. The chain joins TRBV5-1 to TRBJ2-5, with 14 bases aligning to TRBD2. V gave up 4 bases and J gave up 1 base; unmatched junction bases: 12. From germline, CDR1 is SGHRS and CDR2 YFSETQ. The CDR3 is 19 residues long. The CDR3 region is CASSPGVGLAGVFQETQYF. In DNA form, the CDR3 reads TGCGCCAGCAGCCCCGGGGTGGGACTAGCGGGAGTATTCCAAGAGACCCAGTACTTC.

Many counts were recorded for this clonotype. V is TRBV29-1 and J is TRBJ2-3; 8 bases are a match to TRBD2. Germline CDR1 is SQVTM and CDR2 is ANQGSEA. The CDR3 loop spans 14 amino acids. V lost 2 bases, J lost 1 base, and 2 bases stayed unmatched. CDR3 sequence reads: CSVEPAGGTDTQYF. DNA of the CDR3: TGCAGCGTTGAACCAGCGGGGGGCACAGATACGCAGTATTTT.

This clonotype occurred many times. The chain employs TRBV7-2 and TRBJ1-2; 8 positions agree with TRBD1. J lost 8 bases, V lost 5 bases, and 10 bases had no gene match. The germline gives CDR1 SGHTA, CDR2 FQGNSA. The CDR3 sequence is 14 residues long. The CDR3 DNA reads as TGTGCCAGCAGCGCCCATGGACAGGGCGAAGGCTACACCTTC. This codes for CASSAHGQGEGYTF.